These 21 T cell receptor beta chains share one sample of origin, sequenced in a study of graft-versus-host responses after intestinal transplantation. Which antigens these TCRs recognize remains unknown. Generated by immunoSEQ multiplex PCR, the TCRdb table keeps only in-frame clones and is missing some. Of 90,000 to 120,000 clones listed, 87% were seen once; the top ten hold over 0.6%. Sequencing was performed on unstimulated CD4+ T cells sorted from spleen or lymph node cells, taken before transplant. The receptor source for this set is a human donor who was the organ donor for an intestinal transplant.

The chain couples TRBV7-2 to TRBJ1-1; tentatively, D is TRBD1 (6 bases). From germline, CDR1 is SGHTA and CDR2 FQGNSA. Trimming took off 1 base at V and 4 bases at J, with 7 bases between the two ends. The CDR3 runs 13 residues. CDR3 residues: CASSLEGGTEAFF. The CDR3 region has the DNA TGTGCCAGCAGCTTAGAAGGGGGCACTGAAGCTTTCTTT.

The V gene is TRBV27, the J gene TRBJ1-2; no reliable D call. The V gene's germline CDR1 is MNHEY and CDR2 SMNVEV (reference sequence). V lost 5 bases to trimming and J lost 4 bases, with 14 bases between them. The CDR3 totals 14 residues. CDR3 residues: CASSLSGFGYGYTF. The CDR3, as DNA: TGTGCCAGCAGTCTGTCGGGTTTTGGCTATGGCTACACCTTC.

V usage is TRBV7-9 and J usage is TRBJ1-4, with D unclear. The CDR3 totals 14 residues. Per germline, CDR1 SEHNR and CDR2 FQNEAQ (reference sequence). Trimming took 5 bases from V and 3 from J, leaving 10 bases between them. The CDR3 region has the DNA TGTGCCAGCAGCCCCGACGGCGCTAATGAAAAACTGTTTTTT. This sequence encodes CASSPDGANEKLFF.

V gene TRBV5-1 combines with J gene TRBJ2-1, with 13 bases identical to TRBD2. The germline V gene encodes CDR1 SGHRS and CDR2 YFSETQ. The CDR3 totals 16 residues. V shed 4 bases and J 2 bases; nucleotides not matched to a gene: 3. CDR3 in amino acids: CASSRTSGGAYNEQFF. CDR3 coding DNA: TGCGCCAGCAGCAGAACTAGCGGGGGGGCCTACAATGAGCAGTTCTTC.

This chain uses TRBV7-9 with TRBJ2-1; 7 nucleotides match TRBD2. The CDR3 covers 14 residues. Germline-derived CDR1 and CDR2 are SEHNR and FQNEAQ (reference sequence). The ends lost 3 bases at V and 8 bases at J; junction bases unmatched: 7. CDR3 in amino acids: CASSFSREGDEQFF. CDR3 nucleotide sequence: TGTGCCAGCAGCTTCTCCAGGGAGGGCGATGAGCAGTTCTTC. Complete variable domain (other parts from reference TRBV7-9 and TRBJ2-1): DTGVSQNPRHKITKRGQNVTFRCDPISEHNRLYWYRQTLGQGPEFLTYFQNEAQLEKSRLLSDRFSAERPKGSFSTLEIQRTEQGDSAMYLCASSFSREGDEQFFGPGTRLTVL.

CDR3 DNA: TGTGCCATCAGTGAAGGGAAAGGAAACACCATATATTTT. Encoded protein: CAISEGKGNTIYF. The V call is TRBV10-3, the J call TRBJ1-3, with D hard to call. Trimming removed 3 bases at V and 4 bases at J, with 7 bases between. The CDR3 extends over 13 amino acids. CDR1 and CDR2 (germline): ENHRY, SYGVKD.

This clone showed up just once. V and J are TRBV6-1 and TRBJ1-1; unclear D gene. The ends were cut back, 2 bases at V and 0 bases at J, with 16 bases in the middle. Germline CDR1 MNHNS, CDR2 SASEGT. This CDR3 spans 17 amino acids. The chain's CDR3 is CASSEPTRTVMNTEAFF. CDR3 DNA sequence: TGTGCCAGCAGTGAACCGACCAGGACGGTGATGAACACTGAAGCTTTCTTT.

The V call is TRBV9, the J call TRBJ2-5; 16 bases are a match to TRBD2. The length of the CDR3 is 19 residues. Germline V lookup: CDR1 SGDLS, CDR2 YYNGEE. The trim removed 4 bases at V and 5 bases at J, leaving 14 bases unmatched. The chain's CDR3 is CASSLLPGTSGGAAETQYF. The CDR3 DNA is TGTGCCAGCAGCCTACTACCCGGGACTAGCGGGGGGGCCGCTGAGACCCAGTACTTC.

J is TRBJ1-2 and V is TRBV18, with 8 bases fitting TRBD1. The CDR3 is 14 amino acids. J gave up 4 bases and V 6 bases, and 7 bases lay outside the gene matches. CDR1 is KGHSH, CDR2 LQKENI, per germline. As DNA, the CDR3 is TGTGCCAGCTCTCAGGAGGGGACAGGCTATGGCTACACCTTC. Translation: CASSQEGTGYGYTF.

The chain employs TRBV29-1 and TRBJ1-2; D is unclear. Germline-derived CDR1 and CDR2 are SQVTM and ANQGSEA. The length of the CDR3 is 13 residues. V dropped 5 bases and J dropped 2 bases, with 12 bases sitting between them. The CDR3 nucleotides read TGCAGCGTTCATCACAGTATCAACTATGGCTACACCTTC. Protein sequence: CSVHHSINYGYTF.

The gene calls are TRBV7-2 and TRBJ2-1, with 9 bases that match TRBD2. Per germline, CDR1 SGHTA and CDR2 FQGNSA. The V and J ends lost 3 bases and 6 bases, in that order; junction bases with no gene match: 6. The CDR3 length is 15 residues. CDR3 region: CASSLGGGAPNEQFF. In DNA form, the CDR3 reads TGTGCCAGCAGCTTGGGCGGGGGGGCCCCCAATGAGCAGTTCTTC.

The genes are TRBV2 and TRBJ1-1; 7 bases are a match to TRBD1. Germline V gene lookup returns CDR1 SNHLY and CDR2 FYNNEI. The CDR3 consists of 12 residues. The ends lost 6 bases at V and 9 bases at J; junction bases unmatched: 7. The CDR3 sequence is CASRNRDSKAFF. Here the CDR3 DNA reads TGTGCCAGCAGAAACCGGGACAGTAAAGCTTTCTTT.

This chain uses TRBV7-3 with TRBJ2-1; D might be TRBD1 (6 bases). Germline V CDR1 and CDR2: SGHTA, FQGTGA. The V end lost 2 bases, the J end lost 7 bases, and 18 bases lay between the germline ends. CDR3 length: 16 amino acids. The CDR3 loop is CASSLGLRQAKNEQFF. As DNA, the CDR3 is TGTGCCAGCAGCTTAGGCCTGCGACAGGCGAAGAATGAGCAGTTCTTC.

This clone was counted a single time. V usage is TRBV25-1 and J usage is TRBJ2-1, with 7 bases that match TRBD2. This CDR3 has 16 residues. Trimming removed 8 bases from V and 0 bases from J; junction bases left unmatched: 10. In germline, CDR1 is MGHDK, CDR2 SYGVNS. DNA for the CDR3: TGTGCCAGCTGTCCGCGGGGGAGGAGCTCCTACAATGAGCAGTTCTTC. Amino acids: CASCPRGRSSYNEQFF.

This chain's CDR3 is CSAEMYNTEAFF. The CDR3 region has the DNA TGCAGCGCCGAGATGTATAACACTGAAGCTTTCTTT. This chain links TRBV29-1 with TRBJ1-1, with no clear D. Germline V lookup: CDR1 SQVTM, CDR2 ANQGSEA. The CDR3 covers 12 residues. The V and J ends lost 7 bases and 2 bases respectively, with 11 bases between them. Together with reference TRBV29-1 and TRBJ1-1, the CDR3 gives the full variable domain: SAVISQKPSRDICQRGTSLTIQCQVDSQVTMMFWYRQQPGQSLTLIATANQGSEATYESGFVIDKFPISRPNLTFSTLTVSNMSPEDSSIYLCSAEMYNTEAFFGQGTRLTVV.

In the case of this clone: The sample carries other DNA sequences with the same CDR3. This sequence joins TRBV4-1 and TRBJ2-4; tentative D call: TRBD2 (6 bases). Germline V gene lookup returns CDR1 MGHRA and CDR2 YSYEKL. V lost 0 bases and J lost 2, with 11 bases in between. The CDR3 contains 16 residues. CDR3 DNA sequence: TGCGCCAGCAGCCAAGACAGTGGGACTTCCAAAAACATTCAGTACTTC. Amino acid sequence: CASSQDSGTSKNIQYF.

V usage is TRBV21-1 and J usage is TRBJ2-2; the table calls TRBD2, which could not be checked here. TRBV21-1 constitutes a pseudogene. The CDR3 contains 15 residues. This chain's CDR3 is CASSYAALDTGELFF. CDR3 in DNA: TGTGCCAGCAGCTACGCGGCACTCGACACCGGGGAGCTGTTTTTT.

This clone has just a few counts. The rearrangement joins TRBV19 to TRBJ2-7; 8 positions match TRBD1. Germline values: CDR1 LNHDA, CDR2 SQIVND (reference sequence). Trimming cost V 3 bases and J 6 bases; bases outside gene matches: 7. The CDR3 runs 14 residues. CDR3 protein: CASSIEDRALEQYF. The CDR3 DNA sequence: TGTGCCAGTAGTATTGAGGACAGGGCCCTCGAGCAGTACTTC.

This chain links TRBV11-2 with TRBJ2-7, with D perhaps matching TRBD1 (5 bases). With 1 base removed from V and 3 bases from J, the gap between germline ends came to 10 bases. CDR3 size: 14 residues. Germline loops: CDR1 SGHAT, CDR2 FQNNGV. The CDR3 is CASSLVPGIYEQYF. The CDR3 DNA follows: TGTGCCAGCAGCTTAGTCCCAGGGATCTACGAGCAGTACTTC.

The chain is built from TRBV2 and TRBJ2-1, with 7 positions matching TRBD2. The V gene's germline CDR1 is SNHLY and CDR2 FYNNEI. The trim removed 4 bases at V and 7 bases at J, leaving 7 bases unmatched. The CDR3 totals 14 residues. The CDR3, as DNA: TGTGCCAGCAGTGCGGTGCCGGGAGGTAATGAGCAGTTCTTC. It is translated as CASSAVPGGNEQFF. Based on the CDR3 plus reference TRBV2 and TRBJ2-1, the full variable domain is EPEVTQTPSHQVTQMGQEVILRCVPISNHLYFYWYRQILGQKVEFLVSFYNNEISEKSEIFDDQFSVERPDGSNFTLKIRSTKLEDSAMYFCASSAVPGGNEQFFGPGTRLTVL.

This clone was detected only once. This sequence joins TRBV5-1 and TRBJ2-5; 11 bases map to TRBD2. This CDR3 region has 16 residues. After removal of 4 bases from V and 2 bases from J, the junction contained 7 bases not matched to a gene. CDR1 SGHRS and CDR2 YFSETQ come from the germline V gene. CDR3: CASSTRTSGLQETQYF. The CDR3 DNA reads TGCGCCAGCAGCACCCGGACTAGCGGGTTACAAGAGACCCAGTACTTC.